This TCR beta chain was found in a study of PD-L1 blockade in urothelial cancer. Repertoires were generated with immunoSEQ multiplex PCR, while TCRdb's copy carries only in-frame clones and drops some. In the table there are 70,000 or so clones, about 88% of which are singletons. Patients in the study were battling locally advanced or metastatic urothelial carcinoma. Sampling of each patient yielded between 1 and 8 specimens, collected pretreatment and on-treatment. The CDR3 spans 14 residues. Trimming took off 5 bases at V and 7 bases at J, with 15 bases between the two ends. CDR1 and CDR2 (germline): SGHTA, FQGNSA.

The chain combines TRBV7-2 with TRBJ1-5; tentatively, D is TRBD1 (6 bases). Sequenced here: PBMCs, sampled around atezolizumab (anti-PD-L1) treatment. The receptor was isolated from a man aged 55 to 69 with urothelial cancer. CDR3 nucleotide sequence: TGTGCCAGCAGCCCACAGGGAGGGAACCAGCCCCAGCATTTT. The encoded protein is CASSPQGGNQPQHF.